The subject of this entry is one T cell receptor beta chain. Deletions cut 0 bases from V and 9 bases from J, with 9 bases between. The CDR3 length is 13 residues. In the authors' methods: Counts of nucleated cells, estimated from reference gene primer amplification, were obtained. Only in-frame clones appear in the TCRdb table, and some are missing; sequencing was by immunoSEQ multiplex PCR. The V and J calls and clone size were taken over from that table, and D and trimming were inferred from the DNA. The profile shows 150,000 or so clones, over 90% of them singletons. Patients from Seattle were sampled longitudinally, starting during active infection. This specimen comes from a study of blood T cell repertoires in COVID-19.

The chain recombines TRBV12-3 or TRBV12-4 with TRBJ1-5, with unresolved D. The TCR was taken from an older woman with COVID-19, enrolled during active disease. Sample: peripheral blood. The CDR3 sequence: CASSLAGGGPQHF. CDR3 nucleotide sequence: TGTGCCAGCAGTTTAGCAGGCGGAGGGCCCCAGCATTTT.